This TCR beta chain emerged from a study of a mutant IDH1 vaccine in newly diagnosed glioma. Study details: Onset of vaccination occurred 4-6 weeks following radiotherapy alone, or with temozolomide cycles.

A note on this clone: The target antigen is unknown.

Clones were sequenced by immunoSEQ multiplex PCR, and TCRdb holds only the in-frame ones, with some missing. Here the sample spans 50,000 to 75,000 clones, about 80% being singletons. Study-wide results and limits: Pseudoprogression looked unconnected to shifts in top peripheral T cell clonotypes.

Specified time point: week 11, during vaccination. Doses of 300 ug of mutant IDH1 20-mer peptide were given with topical imiquimod. Germline V gene lookup returns CDR1 LNHDA and CDR2 SQIVND (reference sequence). Trimming took 5 bases from V and 2 from J, leaving 7 bases between them. The CDR3 length is 14 residues. The sequences come from PBMCs, collected from a glioma patient whose treatment included an IDH1 peptide vaccine. The rearrangement uses TRBV19 and TRBJ2-6, with D maybe TRBD1 (5 bases). This TCR was sampled from a man aged 50-59 years with glioma. The CDR3 DNA follows: TGTGCCAGTAGTCCAGGGCCTGGGGCCAACGTCCTGACTTTC. Its translation is CASSPGPGANVLTF. Looking up the rest from reference TRBV19 and TRBJ2-6 gives the full variable domain: DGGITQSPKYLFRKEGQNVTLSCEQNLNHDAMYWYRQDPGQGLRLIYYSQIVNDFQKGDIAEGYSVSREKKESFPLTVTSAQKNPTAFYLCASSPGPGANVLTFGAGSRLTVL.